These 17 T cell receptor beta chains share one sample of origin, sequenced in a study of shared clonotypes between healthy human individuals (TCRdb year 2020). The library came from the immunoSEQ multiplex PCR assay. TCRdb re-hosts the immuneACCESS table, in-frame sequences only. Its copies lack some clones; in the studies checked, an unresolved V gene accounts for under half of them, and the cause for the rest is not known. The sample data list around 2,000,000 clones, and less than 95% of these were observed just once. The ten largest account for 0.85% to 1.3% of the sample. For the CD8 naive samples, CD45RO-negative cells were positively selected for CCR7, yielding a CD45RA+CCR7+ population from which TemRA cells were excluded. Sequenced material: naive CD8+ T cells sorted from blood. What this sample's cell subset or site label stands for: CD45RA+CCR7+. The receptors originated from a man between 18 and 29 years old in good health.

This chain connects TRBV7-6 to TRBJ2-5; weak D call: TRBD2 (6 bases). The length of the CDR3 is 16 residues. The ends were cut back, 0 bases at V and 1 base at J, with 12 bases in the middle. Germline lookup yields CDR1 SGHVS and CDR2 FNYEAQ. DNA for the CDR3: TGTGCCAGCAGCTTAGCCTGGGACGGGGGCCAAGAGACCCAGTACTTC. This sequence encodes CASSLAWDGGQETQYF.

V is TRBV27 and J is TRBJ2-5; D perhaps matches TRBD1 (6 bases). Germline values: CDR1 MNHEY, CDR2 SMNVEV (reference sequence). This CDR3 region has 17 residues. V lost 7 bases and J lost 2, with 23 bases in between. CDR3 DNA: TGTGCCAGCAAGGGGGAGTGGACAGCCGATACTCAAGAGACCCAGTACTTC. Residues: CASKGEWTADTQETQYF.

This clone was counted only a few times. The CDR3 is CASSQGSMDTQYF. CDR3 coding DNA: TGCGCCAGCAGTCAGGGTTCTATGGATACGCAGTATTTT. The chain recombines TRBV10-1 with TRBJ2-3; D is perhaps TRBD1 (5 bases). Germline CDR1 reads WNHNN; CDR2 reads SYGVQD (reference sequence). The V and J ends lost 5 bases and 6 bases respectively, with 12 bases between them. The CDR3 contains 13 residues.

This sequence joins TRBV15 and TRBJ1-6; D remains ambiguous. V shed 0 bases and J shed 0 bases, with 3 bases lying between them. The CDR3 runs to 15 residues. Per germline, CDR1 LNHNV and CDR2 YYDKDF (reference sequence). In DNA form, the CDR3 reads TGTGCCACCAGCAGAGACAGCTCCTATAATTCACCCCTCCACTTT. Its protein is CATSRDSSYNSPLHF.

CDR3 region: CASSLGTSGGMDEQFF. CDR3 nucleotide sequence: TGTGCCAGCAGCTTAGGGACTAGCGGGGGGATGGATGAGCAGTTCTTC. V gene TRBV13 combines with J gene TRBJ2-1; TRBD2 agrees at 13 bases. The CDR3 is made up of 16 amino acids. Germline V lookup: CDR1 PRHDT, CDR2 FYEKMQ (reference sequence). Losses at the gene ends were 0 bases for V and 8 bases for J; bases not matched to a gene: 4.

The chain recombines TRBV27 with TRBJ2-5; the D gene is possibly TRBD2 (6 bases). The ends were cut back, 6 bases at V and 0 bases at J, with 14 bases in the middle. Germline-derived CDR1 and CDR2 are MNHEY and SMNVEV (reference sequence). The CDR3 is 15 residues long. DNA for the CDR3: TGTGCCAGCAGGCGGGCGGGGCGTTACCAAGAGACCCAGTACTTC. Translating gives CASRRAGRYQETQYF.

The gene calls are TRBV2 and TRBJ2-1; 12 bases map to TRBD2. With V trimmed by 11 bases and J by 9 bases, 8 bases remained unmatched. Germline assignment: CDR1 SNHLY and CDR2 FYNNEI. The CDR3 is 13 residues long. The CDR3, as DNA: TGTGCCGGTCGACTAGCGGGAGATATTGAGCAGTTCTTC. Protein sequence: CAGRLAGDIEQFF.

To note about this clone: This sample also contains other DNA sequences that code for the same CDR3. The CDR3 DNA reads as TGTGCCAGTAGTATTGGAGAAAACACCGGGGAGCTGTTTTTT. It specifies CASSIGENTGELFF. The V gene is TRBV19, the J gene TRBJ2-2; D uncertain. This CDR3 comprises 14 residues. Trimming took off 3 bases at V and 2 bases at J, with 7 bases between the two ends. Germline V lookup: CDR1 LNHDA, CDR2 SQIVND (reference sequence).

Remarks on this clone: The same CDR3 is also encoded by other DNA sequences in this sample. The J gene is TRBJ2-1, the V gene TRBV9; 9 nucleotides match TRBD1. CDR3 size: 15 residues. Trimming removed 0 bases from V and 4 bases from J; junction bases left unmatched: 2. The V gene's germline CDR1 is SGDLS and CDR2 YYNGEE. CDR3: CASSVEGTGYNEQFF. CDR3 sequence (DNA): TGTGCCAGCAGCGTAGAAGGGACAGGGTACAATGAGCAGTTCTTC.

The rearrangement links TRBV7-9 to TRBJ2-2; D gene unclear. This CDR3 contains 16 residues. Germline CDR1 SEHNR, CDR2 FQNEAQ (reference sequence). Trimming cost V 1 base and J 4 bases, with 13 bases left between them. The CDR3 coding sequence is TGTGCCAGCAGCTTAGGTCCGGATGCTATCACCGGGGAGCTGTTTTTT. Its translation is CASSLGPDAITGELFF.

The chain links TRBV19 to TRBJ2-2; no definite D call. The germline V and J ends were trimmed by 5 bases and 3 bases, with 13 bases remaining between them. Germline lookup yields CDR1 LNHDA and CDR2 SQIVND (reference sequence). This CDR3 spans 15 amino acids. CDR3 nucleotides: TGTGCCAGTAGTGACCGTTTAGGCGACACCGGGGAGCTGTTTTTT. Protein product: CASSDRLGDTGELFF.

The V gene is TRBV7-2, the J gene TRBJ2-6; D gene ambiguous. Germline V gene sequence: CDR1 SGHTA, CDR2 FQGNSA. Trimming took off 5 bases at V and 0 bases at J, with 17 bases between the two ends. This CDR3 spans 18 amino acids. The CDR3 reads CASSTRDTIYSGANVLTF. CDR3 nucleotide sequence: TGTGCCAGCAGCACCCGAGATACGATTTACTCTGGGGCCAACGTCCTGACTTTC.

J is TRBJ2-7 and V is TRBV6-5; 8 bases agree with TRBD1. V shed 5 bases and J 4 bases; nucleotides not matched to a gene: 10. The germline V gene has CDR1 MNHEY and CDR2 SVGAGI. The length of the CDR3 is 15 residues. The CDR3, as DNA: TGTGCCAGCAGTCCATTACGACAGGGGAAATACGAGCAGTACTTC. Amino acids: CASSPLRQGKYEQYF.

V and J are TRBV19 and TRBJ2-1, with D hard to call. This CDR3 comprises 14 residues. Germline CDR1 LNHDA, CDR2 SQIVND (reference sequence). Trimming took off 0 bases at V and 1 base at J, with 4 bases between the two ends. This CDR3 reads CASSIDVSYNEQFF. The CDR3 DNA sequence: TGTGCCAGTAGTATAGACGTATCCTACAATGAGCAGTTCTTC.

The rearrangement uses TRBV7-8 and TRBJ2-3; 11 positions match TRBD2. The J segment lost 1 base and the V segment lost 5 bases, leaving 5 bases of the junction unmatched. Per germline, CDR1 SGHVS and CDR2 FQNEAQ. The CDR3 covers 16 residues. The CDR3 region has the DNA TGTGCCAGCAGCAACCAACTAGCGGGGGGCACAGATACGCAGTATTTT. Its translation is CASSNQLAGGTDTQYF.

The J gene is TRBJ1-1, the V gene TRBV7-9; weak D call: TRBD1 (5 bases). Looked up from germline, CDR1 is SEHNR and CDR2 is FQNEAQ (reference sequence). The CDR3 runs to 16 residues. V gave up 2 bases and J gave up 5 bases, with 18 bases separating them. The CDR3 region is CASSLFPGLPLTEAFF. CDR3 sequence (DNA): TGTGCCAGCAGCTTATTTCCGGGACTCCCCTTGACTGAAGCTTTCTTT. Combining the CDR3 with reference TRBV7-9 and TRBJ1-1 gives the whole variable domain DTGVSQNPRHKITKRGQNVTFRCDPISEHNRLYWYRQTLGQGPEFLTYFQNEAQLEKSRLLSDRFSAERPKGSFSTLEIQRTEQGDSAMYLCASSLFPGLPLTEAFFGQGTRLTVV.

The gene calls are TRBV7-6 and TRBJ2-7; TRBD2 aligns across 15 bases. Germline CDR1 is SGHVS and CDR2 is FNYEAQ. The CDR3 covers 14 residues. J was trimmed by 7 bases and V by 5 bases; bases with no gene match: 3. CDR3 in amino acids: CASSVGLAGGEQYF. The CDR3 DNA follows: TGTGCCAGCAGCGTCGGACTAGCGGGAGGGGAGCAGTACTTC.